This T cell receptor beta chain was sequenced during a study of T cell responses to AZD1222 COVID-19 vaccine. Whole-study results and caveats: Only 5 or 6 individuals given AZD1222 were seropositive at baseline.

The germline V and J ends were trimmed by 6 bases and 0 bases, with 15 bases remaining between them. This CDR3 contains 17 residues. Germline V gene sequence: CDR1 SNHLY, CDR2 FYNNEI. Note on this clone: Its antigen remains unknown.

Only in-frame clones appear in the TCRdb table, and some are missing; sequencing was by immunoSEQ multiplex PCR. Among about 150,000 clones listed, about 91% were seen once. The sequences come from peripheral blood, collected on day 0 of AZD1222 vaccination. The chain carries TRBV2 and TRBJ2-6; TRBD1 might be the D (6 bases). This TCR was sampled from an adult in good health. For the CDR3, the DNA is TGTGCCAGCAGGCCCGGGACACTCACCTCTGGGGCCAACGTCCTGACTTTC. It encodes CASRPGTLTSGANVLTF.